The 15 T cell receptor beta chains listed next were all sequenced from one sample in a study of T cells expressing NK-cell markers. From its re-call of the 5' RACE reads, TCRdb lists each CDR3 protein once, without DNA. Seen in this sample are over 350,000 distinct CDR3 sequences; the ten most common clones hold around a tenth. Sample: blood T cells: a sorted CD56 or NKG2C T cell subset, CD4+ or CD8+ T cells, or bulk PBMC T cells (not recorded which). The source is a woman aged 45 to 65 in good health.

The J gene is TRBJ2-7, the V gene TRBV6-5; there is no DNA to check the TCRdb D call of TRBD2. CDR3 length: 15 residues. The germline gives CDR1 MNHEY, CDR2 SVGAGI. The chain's CDR3 is CASGIAGLSSYEQYF.

This chain joins TRBV15 and TRBJ1-5; TCRdb returns TRBD1, unconfirmable since there is no DNA. The CDR3 spans 17 residues. CDR1 is LNHNV, CDR2 YYDKDF, per germline (reference sequence). The CDR3 sequence is CATSTGLLRGPNQPQHF.

J is TRBJ2-1 and V is TRBV11-3; with no DNA, the TCRdb D assignment of TRBD2 cannot be verified. Germline V gene data show CDR1 as SGHNT and CDR2 as YENEEA. This CDR3 region has 15 residues. This CDR3 is CASSPGIATYNEQFF.

This chain joins TRBV12-3 or TRBV12-4 and TRBJ2-2; TCRdb lists TRBD2, though no DNA is available to test this call. The CDR3 sequence is 16 residues long. CDR3 in amino acids: CASNLGTSGNTGELFF.

The genes are TRBV5-1 and TRBJ2-4; no DNA is available, so the TRBD1 call from TCRdb remains unchecked. The germline gives CDR1 SGHRS, CDR2 YFSETQ. This CDR3 region has 19 residues. CDR3: CASIGRGEKIKLAKNIQYF.

V is TRBV12-3 or TRBV12-4 and J is TRBJ2-3; the D call from TCRdb, TRBD1, cannot be confirmed without DNA. CDR3 length: 16 amino acids. This chain's CDR3 is CASSSPGVRGTDTQYF.

The chain carries TRBV6-2 or TRBV6-3 and TRBJ2-1; with no DNA, the TCRdb D assignment of TRBD1 cannot be verified. Germline assignment: CDR1 MNHEY and CDR2 SVGEGT. CDR3 length: 11 residues. CDR3 region: CASSYAAREFF.

The rearrangement uses TRBV5-5 and TRBJ2-3; TCRdb's D call, TRBD1, is unchecked because there is no DNA. The length of the CDR3 is 16 residues. Germline CDR1 is SGHKS and CDR2 is YYEKEE (reference sequence). The CDR3 protein is CASSLPRGRGTDTQYF.

The chain carries TRBV12-3 or TRBV12-4 and TRBJ2-1; TCRdb's D call of TRBD2 is untestable without DNA. CDR3 length: 17 amino acids. This chain's CDR3 is CASSPNSPGLVYAEQFF.

This chain links TRBV11-2 with TRBJ1-2; checking the TCRdb D call of TRBD1 is not possible without DNA. From germline, CDR1 is SGHAT and CDR2 FQNNGV. This CDR3 is 14 amino acids long. CDR3 sequence reads: CASRGLQGRGGYTF.

This chain uses TRBV14 with TRBJ2-1; TCRdb calls TRBD2, which cannot be checked without DNA. Germline assignment: CDR1 SGHDN and CDR2 FVKESK. The CDR3 is 16 residues long. The CDR3 sequence: CASSPRLAGVRNEQFF.

The V call is TRBV7-9, the J call TRBJ1-3; the D call from TCRdb, TRBD1, cannot be confirmed without DNA. This CDR3 spans 14 amino acids. Germline V gives CDR1 SEHNR, CDR2 FQNEAQ (reference sequence). CDR3 in amino acids: CASSPGSSGNTIYF. The whole variable domain, filled in from reference TRBV7-9 and TRBJ1-3, reads DTGVSQNPRHKITKRGQNVTFRCDPISEHNRLYWYRQTLGQGPEFLTYFQNEAQLEKSRLLSDRFSAERPKGSFSTLEIQRTEQGDSAMYLCASSPGSSGNTIYFGEGSWLTVV.

V and J are TRBV4-1 and TRBJ2-1. CDR3 length: 16 amino acids. Germline lookup yields CDR1 MGHRA and CDR2 YSYEKL. CDR3 region: CASSQVGSSSYNEQFF.

The V gene is TRBV28, the J gene TRBJ2-6. The CDR3 runs 18 residues. From germline, CDR1 is MDHEN and CDR2 SYDVKM. The CDR3 here is CASSQDRFGFSGANVLTF.

This chain links TRBV28 with TRBJ2-1; the D call of TRBD1 rests on TCRdb alone, since no DNA is present to check it. The CDR3 spans 13 residues. The germline gives CDR1 MDHEN, CDR2 SYDVKM. The CDR3: CASSLGQAIEQFF.